This note documents a single T cell receptor (beta chain) sequence. Antigen specificity is unknown. Data came from immunoSEQ multiplex PCR; TCRdb stores just in-frame clones and leaves some out. The sample consists of 21,000 or so clones, around two thirds of them appearing once. The CDR3 has 13 residues. From germline, CDR1 is SQVTM and CDR2 ANQGSEA. Trimming removed 6 bases at V and 5 bases at J, with 16 bases between. The record originates from a study of tumor-infiltrating lymphocytes in localized non-small cell lung cancer. Study summary: Some samples were collected after neoadjuvant chemotherapy; smokers, never-smokers and several histologies were included.

Findings and caveats of the study: Tumors had more T cell infiltration than uninvolved lung, per TCRbeta sequencing and CD3 counts. Tumor T-cell fraction from TCR sequencing was not associated with recurrence-free survival (p = 0.61). No T-cell fraction difference was seen between IM1 and IM2 tumors.

The sequenced material came from lung tumor tissue. The origin of this receptor is a human donor with non-small cell lung cancer. The chain employs TRBV29-1 and TRBJ1-2; D not certain. CDR3 region: CSVLDGLLYGYTF. The CDR3, as DNA: TGCAGCGTCTTAGACGGCCTCTTATATGGCTACACCTTC.